These T cell receptor beta chains were read from a single sample in a study of CXCR3-negative and CXCR3-positive naive CD8 T cells. TCRdb re-called the 5' RACE reads, yielding one record per CDR3 amino acid sequence without DNA. Here the sample table reports 150,000 or so distinct CDR3 sequences. The sample consisted of naive CXCR3+ CD8+ T cells from blood. The origin of the receptors is a human donor in good health. Some clones in this sample may be carry-over from other donors' samples. Each CDR3 is given with its conserved first and last residue.

j_call	v_call	cdr3_aa
TRBJ2-4	TRBV7-9	CASSLYGENIQYF
TRBJ2-7	TRBV7-9	CASSSDWGSTYEQYF
TRBJ2-5	TRBV11-2	CASSPIAGKPRETQYF
TRBJ2-3	TRBV12-3/TRBV12-4	CASSFWTASTDTQYF
TRBJ1-6	TRBV4-1	CASSQEGRSNSPLHF
TRBJ2-3	TRBV4-1	CASSQDLAPLQYEDTQYF
TRBJ2-7	TRBV4-2	CASSQAAGLAGAYEQYF
TRBJ2-7	TRBV11-2	CASSLFRTYEQYF
TRBJ2-7	TRBV3-1	CASSQEPAYGSEQYF
TRBJ2-3	TRBV9	CASSSLLAGMADTQYF
TRBJ2-1	TRBV12-5	CASGLEYQGTGYYNEQFF
TRBJ2-3	TRBV3-1	CASSPFWGLAGPSTDTQYF
TRBJ2-2	TRBV5-6	CASSLGGRSTGELFF
TRBJ2-1	TRBV7-8	CASSLPGTWTSGGHNEQFF